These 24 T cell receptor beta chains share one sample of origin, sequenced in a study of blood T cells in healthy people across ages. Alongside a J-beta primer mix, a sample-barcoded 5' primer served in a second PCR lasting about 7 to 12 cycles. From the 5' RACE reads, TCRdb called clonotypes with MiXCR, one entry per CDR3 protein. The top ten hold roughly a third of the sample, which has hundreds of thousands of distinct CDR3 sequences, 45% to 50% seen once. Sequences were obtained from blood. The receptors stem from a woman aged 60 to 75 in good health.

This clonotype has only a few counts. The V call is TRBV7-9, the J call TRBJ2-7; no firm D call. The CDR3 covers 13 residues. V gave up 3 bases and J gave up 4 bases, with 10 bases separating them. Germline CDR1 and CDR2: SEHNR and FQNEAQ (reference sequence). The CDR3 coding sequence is TGTGCCAGCAGCTTTGGGTTTTTATACGAGCAGTACTTC. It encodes CASSFGFLYEQYF. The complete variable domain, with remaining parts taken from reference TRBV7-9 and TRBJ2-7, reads DTGVSQNPRHKITKRGQNVTFRCDPISEHNRLYWYRQTLGQGPEFLTYFQNEAQLEKSRLLSDRFSAERPKGSFSTLEIQRTEQGDSAMYLCASSFGFLYEQYFGPGTRLTVT.

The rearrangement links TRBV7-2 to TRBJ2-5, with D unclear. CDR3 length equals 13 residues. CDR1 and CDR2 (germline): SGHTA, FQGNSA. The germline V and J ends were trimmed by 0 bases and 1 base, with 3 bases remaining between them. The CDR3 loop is CASSLATQETQYF. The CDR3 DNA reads TGTGCCAGCAGCTTAGCCACCCAAGAGACCCAGTACTTC.

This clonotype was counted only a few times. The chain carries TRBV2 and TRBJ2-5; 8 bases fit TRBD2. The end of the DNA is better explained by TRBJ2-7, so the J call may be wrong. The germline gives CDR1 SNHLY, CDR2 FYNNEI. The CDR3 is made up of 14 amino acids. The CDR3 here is CASSVSGSSNEQYF. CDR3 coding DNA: TGTGCCAGCAGTGTGAGCGGGAGTTCTAACGAGCAGTACTTC.

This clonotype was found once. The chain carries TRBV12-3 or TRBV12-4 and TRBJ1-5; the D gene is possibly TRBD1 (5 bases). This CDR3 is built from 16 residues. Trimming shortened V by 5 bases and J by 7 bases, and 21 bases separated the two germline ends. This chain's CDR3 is CASSEGRDGPRQPQHF. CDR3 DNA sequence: TGTGCCAGCAGTGAAGGCCGGGACGGACCTAGGCAGCCCCAGCATTTT.

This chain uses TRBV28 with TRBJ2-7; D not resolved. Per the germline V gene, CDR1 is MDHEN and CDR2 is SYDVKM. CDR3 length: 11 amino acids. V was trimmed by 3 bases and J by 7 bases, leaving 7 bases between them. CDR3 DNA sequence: TGTGCCAGCAGTTTGTGGTCGGAGCAGTACTTC. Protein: CASSLWSEQYF.

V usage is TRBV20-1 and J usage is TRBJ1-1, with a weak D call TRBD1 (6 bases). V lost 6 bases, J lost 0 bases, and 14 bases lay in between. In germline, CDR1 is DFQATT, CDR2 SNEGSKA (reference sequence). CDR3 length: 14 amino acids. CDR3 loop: CSARRGQMNTEAFF. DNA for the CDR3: TGCAGTGCCCGGAGAGGACAGATGAACACTGAAGCTTTCTTT.

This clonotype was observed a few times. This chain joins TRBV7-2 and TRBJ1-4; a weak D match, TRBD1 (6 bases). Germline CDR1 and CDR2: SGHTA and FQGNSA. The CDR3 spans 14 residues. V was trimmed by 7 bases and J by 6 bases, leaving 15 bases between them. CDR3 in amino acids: CASTTGFADEKLFF. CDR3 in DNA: TGTGCCAGCACAACAGGGTTCGCGGATGAAAAACTGTTTTTT. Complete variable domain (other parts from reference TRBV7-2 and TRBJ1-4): GAGVSQSPSNKVTEKGKDVELRCDPISGHTALYWYRQSLGQGLEFLIYFQGNSAPDKSGLPSDRFSAERTGGSVSTLTIQRTQQEDSAVYLCASTTGFADEKLFFGSGTQLSVL.

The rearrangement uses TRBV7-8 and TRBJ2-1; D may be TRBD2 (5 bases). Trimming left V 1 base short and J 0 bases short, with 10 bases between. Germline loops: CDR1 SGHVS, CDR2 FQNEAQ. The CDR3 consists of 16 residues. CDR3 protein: CASSLGVGSSYNEQFF. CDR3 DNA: TGTGCCAGCAGCTTAGGCGTTGGGAGCTCCTACAATGAGCAGTTCTTC.

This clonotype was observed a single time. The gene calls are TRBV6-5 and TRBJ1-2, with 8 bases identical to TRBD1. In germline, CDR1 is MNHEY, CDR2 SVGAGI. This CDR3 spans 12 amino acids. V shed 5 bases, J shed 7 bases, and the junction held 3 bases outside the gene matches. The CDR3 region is CASSTGGAGYTF. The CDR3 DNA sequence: TGTGCCAGCAGTACAGGGGGGGCTGGCTACACCTTC.

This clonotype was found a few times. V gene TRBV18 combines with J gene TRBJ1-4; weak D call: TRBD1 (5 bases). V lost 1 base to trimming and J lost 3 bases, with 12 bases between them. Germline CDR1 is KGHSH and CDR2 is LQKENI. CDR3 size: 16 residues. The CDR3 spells CASSPLAGASNEKLFF. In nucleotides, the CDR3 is TGTGCCAGCTCACCACTCGCTGGGGCCTCTAATGAAAAACTGTTTTTT.

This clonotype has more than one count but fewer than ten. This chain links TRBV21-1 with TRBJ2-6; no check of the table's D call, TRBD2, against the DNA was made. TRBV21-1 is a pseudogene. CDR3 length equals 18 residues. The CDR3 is CASSNLSGSMSGANVLTF. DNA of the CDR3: TGTGCCAGCAGCAATTTAAGCGGGAGTATGTCTGGGGCCAACGTCCTGACTTTC.

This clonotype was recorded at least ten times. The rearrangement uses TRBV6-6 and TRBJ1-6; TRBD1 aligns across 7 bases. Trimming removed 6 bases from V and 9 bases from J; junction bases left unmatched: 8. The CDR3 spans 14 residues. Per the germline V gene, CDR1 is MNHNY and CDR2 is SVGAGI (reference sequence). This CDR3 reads CASSQDRLSSPLHF. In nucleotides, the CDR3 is TGTGCCAGCAGCCAGGACAGGCTAAGTTCACCCCTCCACTTT.

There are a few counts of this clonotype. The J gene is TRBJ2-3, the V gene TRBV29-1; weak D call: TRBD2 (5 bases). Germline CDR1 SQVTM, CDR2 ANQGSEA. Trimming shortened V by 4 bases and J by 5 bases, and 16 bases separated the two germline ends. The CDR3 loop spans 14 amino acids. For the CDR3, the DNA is TGCAGCGTTGTAGCTGTCGGGGAAGGAGATACGCAGTATTTT. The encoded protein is CSVVAVGEGDTQYF.

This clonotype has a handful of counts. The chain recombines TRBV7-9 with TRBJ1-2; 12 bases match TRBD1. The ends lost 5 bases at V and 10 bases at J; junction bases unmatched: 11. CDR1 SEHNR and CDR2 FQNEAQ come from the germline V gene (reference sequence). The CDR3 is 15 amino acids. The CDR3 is CASSVPGTGGVDYTF. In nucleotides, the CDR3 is TGTGCCAGCAGCGTCCCCGGGACAGGGGGCGTGGACTACACCTTC.

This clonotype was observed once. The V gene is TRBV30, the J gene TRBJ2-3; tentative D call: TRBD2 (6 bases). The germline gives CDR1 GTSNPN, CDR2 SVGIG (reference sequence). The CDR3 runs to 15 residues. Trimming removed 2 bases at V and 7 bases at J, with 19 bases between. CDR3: CAWSPPRSSVHTQYF. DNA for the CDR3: TGTGCCTGGAGTCCGCCCCGGTCTAGCGTACATACGCAGTATTTT.

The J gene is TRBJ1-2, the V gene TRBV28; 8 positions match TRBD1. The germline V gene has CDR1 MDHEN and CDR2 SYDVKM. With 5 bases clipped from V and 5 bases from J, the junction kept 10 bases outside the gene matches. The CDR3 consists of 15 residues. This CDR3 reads CASSTTWTGNYGYTF. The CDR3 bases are TGTGCCAGCAGTACCACATGGACAGGGAATTATGGCTACACCTTC.

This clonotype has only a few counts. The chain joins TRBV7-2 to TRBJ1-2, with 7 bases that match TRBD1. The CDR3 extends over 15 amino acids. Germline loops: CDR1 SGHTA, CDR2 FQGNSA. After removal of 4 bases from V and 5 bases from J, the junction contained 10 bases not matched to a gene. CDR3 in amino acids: CASSYGQGGMYGYTF. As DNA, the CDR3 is TGTGCCAGCAGCTACGGGCAGGGGGGGATGTATGGCTACACCTTC.

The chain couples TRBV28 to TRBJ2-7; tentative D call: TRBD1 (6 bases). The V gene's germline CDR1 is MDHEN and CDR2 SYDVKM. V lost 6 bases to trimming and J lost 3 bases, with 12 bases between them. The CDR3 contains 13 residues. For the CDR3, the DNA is TGTGCCAGCAGAACTCAGACAGGCTACGAGCAGTACTTC. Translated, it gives CASRTQTGYEQYF.

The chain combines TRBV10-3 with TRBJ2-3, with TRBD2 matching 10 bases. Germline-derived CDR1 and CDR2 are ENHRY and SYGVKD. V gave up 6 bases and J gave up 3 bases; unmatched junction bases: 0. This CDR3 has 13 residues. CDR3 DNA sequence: TGTGCCATCAGGACTAGCGGGACAGATACGCAGTATTTT. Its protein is CAIRTSGTDTQYF.

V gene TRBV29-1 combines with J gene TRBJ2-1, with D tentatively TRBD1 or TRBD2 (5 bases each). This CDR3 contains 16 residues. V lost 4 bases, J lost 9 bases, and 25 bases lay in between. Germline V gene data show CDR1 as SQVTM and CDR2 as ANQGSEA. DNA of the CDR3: TGCAGCGTTGCAGGGCAGACCGGGACCGCCCCAATTGAGCAGTTCTTC. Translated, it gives CSVAGQTGTAPIEQFF.

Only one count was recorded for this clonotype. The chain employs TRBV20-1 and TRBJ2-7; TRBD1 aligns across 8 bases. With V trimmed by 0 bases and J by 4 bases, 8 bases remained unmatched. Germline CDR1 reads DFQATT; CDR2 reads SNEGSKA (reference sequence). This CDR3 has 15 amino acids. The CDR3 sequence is CSARELDRGSYEQYF. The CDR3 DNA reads TGCAGTGCTAGAGAATTAGACAGGGGTTCATACGAGCAGTACTTC.

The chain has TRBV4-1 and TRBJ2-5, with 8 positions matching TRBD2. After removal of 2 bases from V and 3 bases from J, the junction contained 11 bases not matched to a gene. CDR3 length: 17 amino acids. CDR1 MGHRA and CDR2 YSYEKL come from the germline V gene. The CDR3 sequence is CASSQQREKRTEETQYF. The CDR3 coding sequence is TGCGCCAGCAGCCAACAGCGGGAGAAAAGGACGGAAGAGACCCAGTACTTC.

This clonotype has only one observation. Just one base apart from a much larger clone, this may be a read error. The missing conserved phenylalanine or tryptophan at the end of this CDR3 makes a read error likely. For the CDR3, the DNA is TGCAGTGCTAGAGATCCCTACAGCGGAGATACGCAGTATCTT. Protein sequence: CSARDPYSGDTQYL. The chain carries TRBV20-1 and TRBJ2-3, with a tentative D call TRBD2 (5 bases). Germline CDR1 reads DFQATT; CDR2 reads SNEGSKA (reference sequence). This CDR3 spans 14 amino acids. V lost 0 bases, J lost 5 bases, and 12 bases lay in between.

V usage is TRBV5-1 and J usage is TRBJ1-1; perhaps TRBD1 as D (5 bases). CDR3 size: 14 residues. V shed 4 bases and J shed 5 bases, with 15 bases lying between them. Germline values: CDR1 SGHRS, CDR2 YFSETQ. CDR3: CASSRGTSGTEAFF. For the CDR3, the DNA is TGCGCCAGCAGCCGTGGGACCTCCGGAACTGAAGCTTTCTTT.